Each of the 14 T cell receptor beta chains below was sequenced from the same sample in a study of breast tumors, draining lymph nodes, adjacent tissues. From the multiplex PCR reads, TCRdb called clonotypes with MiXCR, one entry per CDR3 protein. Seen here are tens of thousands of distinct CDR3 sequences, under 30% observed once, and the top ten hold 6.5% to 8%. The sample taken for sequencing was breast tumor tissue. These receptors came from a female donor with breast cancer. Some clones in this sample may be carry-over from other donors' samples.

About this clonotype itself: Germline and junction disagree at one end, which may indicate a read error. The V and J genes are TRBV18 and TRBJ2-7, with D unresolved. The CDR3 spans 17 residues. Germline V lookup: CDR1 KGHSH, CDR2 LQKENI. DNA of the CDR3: TGTGCCAGCTCAGCCAGCGTAAGCGCGGCCTCAGGCTACGAGCCGTACTTC. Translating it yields CASSASVSAASGYEPYF.

The CDR3 DNA is TGTGCCAGCAGTGGGAGTACGCTGAACACTGAAGCTTTCTTT. Translated: CASSGSTLNTEAFF. V is TRBV2 and J is TRBJ1-1, with no clear D. Between the trimmed V and J ends, which lost 4 bases and 0 bases, there was a span of 9 bases. This CDR3 is 14 amino acids long. Germline-derived CDR1 and CDR2 are SNHLY and FYNNEI.

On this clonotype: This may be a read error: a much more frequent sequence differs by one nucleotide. CDR3 in amino acids: CASGVKFKDQPQHF. The CDR3 DNA sequence: TGTGCCAGCGGTGTAAAGTTTAAAGATCAGCCCCAGCATTTT. The J gene is TRBJ1-5, the V gene TRBV6-1; D is undetermined. V was shortened by 8 bases and J by 5 bases, with 16 bases between the two germline ends. Germline CDR1 MNHNS, CDR2 SASEGT. The CDR3 consists of 14 residues.

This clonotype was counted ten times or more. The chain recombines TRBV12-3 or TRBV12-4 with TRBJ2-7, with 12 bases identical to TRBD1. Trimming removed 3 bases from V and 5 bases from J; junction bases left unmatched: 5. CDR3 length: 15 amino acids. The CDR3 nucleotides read TGTGCCAGCAGTTTTTGGGACAGGGGGCGCAACGAGCAGTACTTC. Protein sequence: CASSFWDRGRNEQYF.

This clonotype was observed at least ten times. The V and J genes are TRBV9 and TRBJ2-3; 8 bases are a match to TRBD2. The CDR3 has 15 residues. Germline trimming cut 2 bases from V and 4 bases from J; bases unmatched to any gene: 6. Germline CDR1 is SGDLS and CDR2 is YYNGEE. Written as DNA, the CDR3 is TGTGCCAGCAGCGTTAGACGGGGGGGCCCAGATACGCAGTATTTT. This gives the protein CASSVRRGGPDTQYF.

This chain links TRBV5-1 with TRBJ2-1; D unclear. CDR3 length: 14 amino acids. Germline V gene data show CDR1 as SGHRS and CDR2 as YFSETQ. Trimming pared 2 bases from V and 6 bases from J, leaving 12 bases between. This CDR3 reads CASSLLPGPNEQFF. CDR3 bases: TGCGCCAGCAGCTTACTCCCAGGCCCCAATGAGCAGTTCTTC.

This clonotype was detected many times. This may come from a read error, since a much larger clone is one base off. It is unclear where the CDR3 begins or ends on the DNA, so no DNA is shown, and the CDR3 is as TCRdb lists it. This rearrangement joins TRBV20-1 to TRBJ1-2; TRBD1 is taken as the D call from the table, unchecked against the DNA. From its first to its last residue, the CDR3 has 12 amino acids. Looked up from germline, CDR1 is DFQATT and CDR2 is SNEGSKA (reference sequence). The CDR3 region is CSAPGGDYGCTF.

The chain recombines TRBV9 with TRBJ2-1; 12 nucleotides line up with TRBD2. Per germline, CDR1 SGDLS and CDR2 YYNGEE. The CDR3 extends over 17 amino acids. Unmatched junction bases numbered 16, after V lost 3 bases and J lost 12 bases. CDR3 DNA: TGTGCCAGCAGCGGACTTCATGGGCTAGCGGGAGGGGGTGGGCAGTTCTTC. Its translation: CASSGLHGLAGGGGQFF.

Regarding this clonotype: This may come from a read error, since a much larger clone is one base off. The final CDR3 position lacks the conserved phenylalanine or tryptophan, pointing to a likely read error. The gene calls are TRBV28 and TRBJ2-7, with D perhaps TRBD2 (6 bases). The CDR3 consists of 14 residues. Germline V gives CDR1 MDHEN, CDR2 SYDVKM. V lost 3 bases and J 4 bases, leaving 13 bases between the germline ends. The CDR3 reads CASSLEREIYEQYL. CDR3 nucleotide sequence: TGTGCCAGCAGTTTGGAACGGGAGATTTACGAGCAGTACCTC.

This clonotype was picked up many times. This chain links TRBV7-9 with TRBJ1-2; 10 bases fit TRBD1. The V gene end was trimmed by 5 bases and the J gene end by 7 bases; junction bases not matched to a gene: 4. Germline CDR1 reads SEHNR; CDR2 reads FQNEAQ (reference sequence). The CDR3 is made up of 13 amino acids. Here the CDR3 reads CASSRQGALGYTF. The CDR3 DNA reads TGTGCCAGCAGCCGACAGGGGGCGCTTGGCTACACCTTC.

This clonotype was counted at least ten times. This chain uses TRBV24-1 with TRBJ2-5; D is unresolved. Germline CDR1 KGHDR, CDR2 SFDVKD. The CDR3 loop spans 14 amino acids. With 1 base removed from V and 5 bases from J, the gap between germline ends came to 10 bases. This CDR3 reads CATSDFESRETQYF. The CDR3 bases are TGTGCCACCAGTGATTTCGAGTCCCGGGAGACCCAGTACTTC.

The CDR3, as DNA: TGTGCCAGCAGTGAACGCCTTCCCGTGAACAGGGTCAACACCTTC. This translates into CASSERLPVNRVNTF. The chain joins TRBV2 to TRBJ1-2, with D perhaps matching TRBD1 (6 bases). The CDR3 covers 15 residues. Germline values: CDR1 SNHLY, CDR2 FYNNEI. V gave up 2 bases and J gave up 12 bases, with 22 bases separating them.

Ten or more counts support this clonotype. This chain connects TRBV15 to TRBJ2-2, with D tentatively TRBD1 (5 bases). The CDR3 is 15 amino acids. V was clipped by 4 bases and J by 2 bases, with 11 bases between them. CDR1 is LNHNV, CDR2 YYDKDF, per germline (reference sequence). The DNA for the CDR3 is TGTGCCACCAGCAAGCGACAGCCCAACACCGGGGAGCTGTTTTTT. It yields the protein CATSKRQPNTGELFF.

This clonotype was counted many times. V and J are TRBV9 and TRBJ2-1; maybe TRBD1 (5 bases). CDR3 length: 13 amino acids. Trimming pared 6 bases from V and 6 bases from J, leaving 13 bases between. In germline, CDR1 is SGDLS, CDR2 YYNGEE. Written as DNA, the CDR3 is TGTGCCAGCACCTTAGGACAAGGCAATGAGCAGTTCTTC. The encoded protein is CASTLGQGNEQFF.